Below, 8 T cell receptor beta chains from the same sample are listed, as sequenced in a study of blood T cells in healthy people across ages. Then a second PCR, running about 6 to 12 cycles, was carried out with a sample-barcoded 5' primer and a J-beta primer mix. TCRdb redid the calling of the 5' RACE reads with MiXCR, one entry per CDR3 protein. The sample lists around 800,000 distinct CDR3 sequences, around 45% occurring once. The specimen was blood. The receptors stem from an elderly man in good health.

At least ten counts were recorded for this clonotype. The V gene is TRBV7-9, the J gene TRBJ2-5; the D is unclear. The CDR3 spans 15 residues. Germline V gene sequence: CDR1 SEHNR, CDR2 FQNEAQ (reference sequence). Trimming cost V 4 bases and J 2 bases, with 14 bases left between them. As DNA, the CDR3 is TGTGCCAGCAGCTCCATTGAAGCTGCGCAAGAGACCCAGTACTTC. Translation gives CASSSIEAAQETQYF. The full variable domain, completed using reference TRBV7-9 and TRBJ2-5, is DTGVSQNPRHKITKRGQNVTFRCDPISEHNRLYWYRQTLGQGPEFLTYFQNEAQLEKSRLLSDRFSAERPKGSFSTLEIQRTEQGDSAMYLCASSSIEAAQETQYFGPGTRLLVL.

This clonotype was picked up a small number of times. The DNA for the CDR3 is TGCAGTGCTAGTAGCCGGCGAGCCGTTGGTGAGCAGTTCTTC. It encodes CSASSRRAVGEQFF. This chain joins TRBV20-1 and TRBJ2-1; no firm D call. The CDR3 has 14 amino acids. The V gene's germline CDR1 is DFQATT and CDR2 SNEGSKA (reference sequence). The ends were cut back, 3 bases at V and 9 bases at J, with 18 bases in the middle.

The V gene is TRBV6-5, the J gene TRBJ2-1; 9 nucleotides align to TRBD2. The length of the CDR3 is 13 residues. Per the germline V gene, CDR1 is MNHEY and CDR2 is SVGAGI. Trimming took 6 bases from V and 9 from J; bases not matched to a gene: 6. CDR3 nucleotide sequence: TGTGCCAGCAGGGGGGGACTAGCTATTGAGCAGTTCTTC. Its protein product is CASRGGLAIEQFF.

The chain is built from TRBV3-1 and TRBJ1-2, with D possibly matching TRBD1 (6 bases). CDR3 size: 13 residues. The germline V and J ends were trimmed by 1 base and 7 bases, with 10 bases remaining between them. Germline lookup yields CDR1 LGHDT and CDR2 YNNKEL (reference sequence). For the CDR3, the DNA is TGTGCCAGCAGCCAAGCCTTGGGGGCTGGCTACACCTTC. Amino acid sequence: CASSQALGAGYTF.

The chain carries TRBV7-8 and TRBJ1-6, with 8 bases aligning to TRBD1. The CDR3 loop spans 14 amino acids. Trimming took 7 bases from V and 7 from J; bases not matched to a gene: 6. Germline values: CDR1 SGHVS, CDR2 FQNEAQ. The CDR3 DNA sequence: TGTGCCAGCACCCTGGGACAGGCGAATTCACCCCTCCACTTT. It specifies CASTLGQANSPLHF.

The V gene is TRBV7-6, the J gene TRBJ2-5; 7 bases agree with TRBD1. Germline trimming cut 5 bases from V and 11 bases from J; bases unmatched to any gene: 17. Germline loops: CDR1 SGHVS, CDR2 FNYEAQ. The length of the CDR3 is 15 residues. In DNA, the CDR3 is TGTGCCAGCAGCCAGGAACAGGGGAGTTACAATGAGCAGTACTTC. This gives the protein CASSQEQGSYNEQYF. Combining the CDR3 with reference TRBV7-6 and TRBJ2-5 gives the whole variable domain GAGVSQSPRYKVTKRGQDVALRCDPISGHVSLYWYRQALGQGPEFLTYFNYEAQQDKSGLPNDRFSAERPEGSISTLTIQRTEQRDSAMYRCASSQEQGSYNEQYFGPGTRLLVL.

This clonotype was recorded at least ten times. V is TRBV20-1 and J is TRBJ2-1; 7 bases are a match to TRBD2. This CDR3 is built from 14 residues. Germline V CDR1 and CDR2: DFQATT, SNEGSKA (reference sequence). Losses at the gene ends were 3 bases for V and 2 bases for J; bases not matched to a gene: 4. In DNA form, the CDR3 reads TGCAGTGCTAGTCTAGCGGAGGCCTACAATGAGCAGTTCTTC. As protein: CSASLAEAYNEQFF.

CDR3 DNA sequence: TGCGCCAGCAGCTTCGGACAGGGGGCCTACAATGAGCAGTTCTTC. It specifies CASSFGQGAYNEQFF. The chain has TRBV5-1 and TRBJ2-1, with 10 positions matching TRBD1. Germline V gives CDR1 SGHRS, CDR2 YFSETQ. J was trimmed by 2 bases and V by 2 bases; bases with no gene match: 1. This CDR3 has 15 amino acids. Drawing the rest from reference TRBV5-1 and TRBJ2-1, the complete variable domain is KAGVTQTPRYLIKTRGQQVTLSCSPISGHRSVSWYQQTPGQGLQFLFEYFSETQRNKGNFPGRFSGRQFSNSRSEMNVSTLELGDSALYLCASSFGQGAYNEQFFGPGTRLTVL.